This passage covers 19 T cell receptor beta chains from one sample sequenced in a study of T cell changes during pregnancy in multiple sclerosis. The table came from immunoSEQ multiplex PCR; TCRdb's copy has only in-frame clones and leaves some out. The sample carries about 44,000 clones, about 88% recorded once. Source: CD4+ T cells from peripheral blood mononuclear cells, taken after pregnancy. All receptors come from a female donor with multiple sclerosis, enrolled in a pregnancy study.

The genes are TRBV23-1 and TRBJ2-3, with 12 positions matching TRBD1. TRBV23-1 falls under the ORF class, with uncertain function. The CDR3 spans 16 residues. The junction had 7 bases not matched to a gene; V was cut back by 2 bases and J by 7 bases. DNA for the CDR3: TGCGCCAGCAGTCAACCCGGGACAGGGGGCATCAATACGCAGTATTTT. It encodes CASSQPGTGGINTQYF.

The chain couples TRBV4-2 to TRBJ2-6; 13 bases are shared with TRBD2. This CDR3 has 17 amino acids. V gave up 7 bases and J gave up 3 bases; unmatched junction bases: 6. CDR1 is LGHNA, CDR2 YNFKEQ, per germline. The CDR3 here is CASTPGLAGFGANVLTF. The CDR3 nucleotides read TGTGCCAGCACCCCGGGACTAGCGGGATTTGGGGCCAACGTCCTGACTTTC.

The chain links TRBV7-3 to TRBJ2-5; 8 nucleotides align to TRBD1. The V segment lost 5 bases and the J segment 3 bases; nucleotides outside the gene matches: 2. The CDR3 has 13 residues. Germline V gene lookup returns CDR1 SGHTA and CDR2 FQGTGA. CDR3 amino acids: CASSRGQEETQYF. The CDR3 nucleotides are TGTGCCAGCAGCCGGGGACAGGAAGAGACCCAGTACTTC.

This clone appeared a single time. The chain couples TRBV27 to TRBJ1-2; TRBD1 matches at 9 bases. Germline V gene sequence: CDR1 MNHEY, CDR2 SMNVEV (reference sequence). Unmatched junction bases numbered 7, after V lost 6 bases and J lost 8 bases. The CDR3 is made up of 13 amino acids. The DNA of the CDR3 is TGTGCCAGCAGGCCCGGGACAGGGAACGGCTACACCTTC. Amino acids: CASRPGTGNGYTF.

The V call is TRBV28, the J call TRBJ1-2; the match to TRBD1 covers 9 bases. V dropped 0 bases and J dropped 3; count of bases not matched to a gene: 5. There are 16 residues in the CDR3. Per the germline V gene, CDR1 is MDHEN and CDR2 is SYDVKM. CDR3: CASSLWGQGTYYGYTF. The CDR3 DNA is TGTGCCAGCAGTTTATGGGGACAGGGAACGTACTATGGCTACACCTTC.

The count of this clone is one. V gene TRBV30 combines with J gene TRBJ2-3, with D perhaps matching TRBD2 (6 bases). V dropped 0 bases and J dropped 0 bases, with 10 bases sitting between them. Germline CDR1 and CDR2: GTSNPN and SVGIG (reference sequence). The CDR3 loop spans 15 amino acids. The CDR3 nucleotides are TGTGCCTGGAGTGTCGGGCGGGGTAGCACAGATACGCAGTATTTT. Its protein product is CAWSVGRGSTDTQYF.

The chain carries TRBV9 and TRBJ2-1; TRBD2 aligns across 8 bases. The V and J ends lost 5 bases and 0 bases, in that order; junction bases with no gene match: 7. From germline, CDR1 is SGDLS and CDR2 YYNGEE. This CDR3 spans 16 amino acids. CDR3 nucleotide sequence: TGTGCCAGCAGTGTGTCAAGCGGGAGCTCCTACAATGAGCAGTTCTTC. Its protein is CASSVSSGSSYNEQFF.

As DNA, the CDR3 is TGTGCCAGCAGCTTAGAGGCCACCCGGGAGGGAGCTTTCTTT. The encoded protein is CASSLEATREGAFF. The chain links TRBV13 to TRBJ1-1; no clear D gene. Germline-derived CDR1 and CDR2 are PRHDT and FYEKMQ (reference sequence). V was pared by 1 base and J by 10 bases, with 16 bases between. This CDR3 comprises 14 residues. Complete variable domain (other parts from reference TRBV13 and TRBJ1-1): AAGVIQSPRHLIKEKRETATLKCYPIPRHDTVYWYQQGPGQDPQFLISFYEKMQSDKGSIPDRFSAQQFSDYHSELNMSSLELGDSALYFCASSLEATREGAFFGQGTRLTVV.

The chain has TRBV7-2 and TRBJ2-5, with 7 bases that match TRBD2. V shed 2 bases, J shed 3 bases, and the junction held 3 bases outside the gene matches. The germline V gene has CDR1 SGHTA and CDR2 FQGNSA. The CDR3 has 14 amino acids. The CDR3 nucleotides read TGTGCCAGCAGCTTATGGAGCGGGGAAGAGACCCAGTACTTC. The encoded protein is CASSLWSGEETQYF.

V and J are TRBV19 and TRBJ1-5; 7 nucleotides match TRBD1. Germline-derived CDR1 and CDR2 are LNHDA and SQIVND (reference sequence). Germline trimming cut 1 base from V and 2 bases from J; bases unmatched to any gene: 5. There are 16 residues in the CDR3. The CDR3 DNA is TGTGCCAGTAGTATAGTGGGACAGTCTCGCAATCAGCCCCAGCATTTT. Amino acids: CASSIVGQSRNQPQHF.

This clone was detected only once. This chain links TRBV5-1 with TRBJ2-6; 9 nucleotides line up with TRBD1. Germline V lookup: CDR1 SGHRS, CDR2 YFSETQ. V trimming: 4 bases; J trimming: 2 bases; junction bases outside the gene matches: 7. CDR3 length equals 17 residues. In DNA, the CDR3 is TGCGCCAGCAGCCCGCAGGGGGACAGGGCTGGGGCCAACGTCCTGACTTTC. It is translated as CASSPQGDRAGANVLTF.

The chain uses TRBV19 and TRBJ2-1, with 10 bases matching TRBD2. Per the germline V gene, CDR1 is LNHDA and CDR2 is SQIVND (reference sequence). V lost 7 bases to trimming and J lost 4 bases; unmatched junction nucleotides: 13. This CDR3 has 17 residues. The CDR3 nucleotides read TGTGCCAGTATGGGGTGGGCTAGCGGGAGTCATTACAATGAGCAGTTCTTC. It specifies CASMGWASGSHYNEQFF.

This chain connects TRBV28 to TRBJ2-7; 7 bases are shared with TRBD2. The CDR3 has 15 residues. The J segment lost 2 bases and the V segment lost 5 bases, leaving 9 bases of the junction unmatched. Germline assignment: CDR1 MDHEN and CDR2 SYDVKM. CDR3 sequence reads: CASSLGQGGTYEQYF. The CDR3 nucleotides read TGTGCCAGCAGTCTGGGGCAGGGAGGGACCTACGAGCAGTACTTC. Combining the CDR3 with reference TRBV28 and TRBJ2-7 gives the whole variable domain DVKVTQSSRYLVKRTGEKVFLECVQDMDHENMFWYRQDPGLGLRLIYFSYDVKMKEKGDIPEGYSVSREKKERFSLILESASTNQTSMYLCASSLGQGGTYEQYFGPGTRLTVT.

CDR3 in amino acids: CASSQSARAFF. The CDR3 DNA follows: TGCGCCAGCAGCCAATCTGCACGGGCTTTCTTT. The chain links TRBV4-1 to TRBJ1-1; D call uncertain. Germline V gene data show CDR1 as MGHRA and CDR2 as YSYEKL. The CDR3 contains 11 residues. Deletions cut 2 bases from V and 11 bases from J, with 9 bases between.

The gene calls are TRBV11-2 and TRBJ1-2; 7 bases fit TRBD1. This CDR3 is 13 amino acids long. Per germline, CDR1 SGHAT and CDR2 FQNNGV. V lost 4 bases, J lost 2 bases, and 1 base stayed unmatched. The CDR3 is CASSSTGNYGYTF. CDR3 nucleotide sequence: TGTGCCAGCAGCTCGACAGGGAACTATGGCTACACCTTC.

V usage is TRBV30 and J usage is TRBJ1-3, with D maybe TRBD1 (5 bases). V was pared by 8 bases and J by 0 bases, with 11 bases between. The CDR3 spans 13 residues. Germline CDR1 is GTSNPN and CDR2 is SVGIG (reference sequence). The CDR3 nucleotides read TGTGCCCTGGGACTTCTCTCTGGAAACACCATATATTTT. Protein sequence: CALGLLSGNTIYF. The full variable domain, rest sourced from reference TRBV30 and TRBJ1-3, is SQTIHQWPATLVQPVGSPLSLECTVEGTSNPNLYWYRQAAGRGLQLLFYSVGIGQISSEVPQNLSASRPQDRQFILSSKKLLLSDSGFYLCALGLLSGNTIYFGEGSWLTVV.

This chain links TRBV2 with TRBJ2-7; maybe TRBD1 (6 bases). The CDR3 totals 16 residues. The germline CDR1 and CDR2 sequences are SNHLY and FYNNEI. V dropped 3 bases and J dropped 3 bases, with 18 bases sitting between them. As DNA, the CDR3 is TGTGCCAGCAGTGAGCGACTCAGACAGGTCCTCTACGAGCAGTACTTC. It is translated as CASSERLRQVLYEQYF.

V is TRBV9 and J is TRBJ1-1, with D possibly being TRBD1 (6 bases). V was pared by 3 bases and J by 4 bases, with 25 bases between. Germline loops: CDR1 SGDLS, CDR2 YYNGEE. CDR3 length: 18 residues. DNA of the CDR3: TGTGCCAGCAGCGATATAAGAGGGGGGGGCCTGATTGGCACTGAAGCTTTCTTT. Its protein is CASSDIRGGGLIGTEAFF.

The chain combines TRBV7-9 with TRBJ2-3; 9 bases map to TRBD2. Germline CDR1 is SEHNR and CDR2 is FQNEAQ (reference sequence). V was pared by 1 base and J by 2 bases, with 4 bases of the junction left unmatched. The CDR3 is 16 residues long. The CDR3 DNA follows: TGTGCCAGCAGCTTAGTTCTAGCGGGACACACAGATACGCAGTATTTT. It codes for CASSLVLAGHTDTQYF.